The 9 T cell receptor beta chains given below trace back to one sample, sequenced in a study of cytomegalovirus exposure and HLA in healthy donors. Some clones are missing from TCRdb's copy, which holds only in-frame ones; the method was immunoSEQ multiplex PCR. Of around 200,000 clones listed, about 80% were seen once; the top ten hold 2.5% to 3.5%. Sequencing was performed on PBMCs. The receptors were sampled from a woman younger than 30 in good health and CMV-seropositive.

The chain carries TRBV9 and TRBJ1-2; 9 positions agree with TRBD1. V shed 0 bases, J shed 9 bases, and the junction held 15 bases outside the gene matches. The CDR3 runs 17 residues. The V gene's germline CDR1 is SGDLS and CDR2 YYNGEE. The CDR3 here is CASSVAPTPGQGGSYTF. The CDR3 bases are TGTGCCAGCAGCGTAGCCCCCACACCGGGACAGGGTGGAAGCTACACCTTC.

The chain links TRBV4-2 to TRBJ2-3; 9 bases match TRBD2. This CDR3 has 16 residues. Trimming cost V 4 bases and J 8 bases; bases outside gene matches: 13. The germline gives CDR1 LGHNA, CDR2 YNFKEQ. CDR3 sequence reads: CASSPSGRGGRGTQYF. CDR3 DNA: TGTGCCAGCAGCCCCTCCGGGCGGGGGGGCCGAGGTACGCAGTATTTT.

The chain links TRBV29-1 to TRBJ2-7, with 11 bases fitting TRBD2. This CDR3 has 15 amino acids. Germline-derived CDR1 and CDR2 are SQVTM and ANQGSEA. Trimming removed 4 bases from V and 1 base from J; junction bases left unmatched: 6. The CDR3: CSVGYGTSGSYEQYF. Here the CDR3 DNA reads TGCAGCGTTGGGTATGGGACTAGCGGTTCCTACGAGCAGTACTTC.

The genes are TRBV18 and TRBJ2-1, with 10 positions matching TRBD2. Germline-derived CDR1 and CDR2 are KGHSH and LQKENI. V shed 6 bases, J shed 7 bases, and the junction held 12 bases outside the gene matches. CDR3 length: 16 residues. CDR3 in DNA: TGTGCCAGCTCGCCCCTTAGCGGGGGGTTTCGGAATGAGCAGTTCTTC. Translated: CASSPLSGGFRNEQFF.

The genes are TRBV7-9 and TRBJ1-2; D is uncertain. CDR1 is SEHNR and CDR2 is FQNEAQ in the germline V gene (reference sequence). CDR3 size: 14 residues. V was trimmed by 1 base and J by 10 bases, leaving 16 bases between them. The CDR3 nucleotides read TGTGCCAGCAGCTTAGTCCTCGGGTCTGTCGCCTACACCTTC. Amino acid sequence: CASSLVLGSVAYTF.

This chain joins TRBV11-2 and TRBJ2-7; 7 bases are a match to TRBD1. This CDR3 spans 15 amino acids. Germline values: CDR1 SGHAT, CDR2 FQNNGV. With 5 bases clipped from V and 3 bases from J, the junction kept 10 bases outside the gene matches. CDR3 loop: CASSRNRGWGYEQYF. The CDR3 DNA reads TGTGCCAGCAGCCGGAACAGGGGATGGGGCTACGAGCAGTACTTC.

CDR3 coding DNA: TGCAGCGCTGGCCTGGACAGCGTCCCGAACGAGCAGTACTTC. It codes for CSAGLDSVPNEQYF. The V gene is TRBV29-1, the J gene TRBJ2-7, with TRBD1 as a possible D gene (6 bases). The germline V and J ends were trimmed by 7 bases and 5 bases, with 21 bases remaining between them. Germline CDR1 and CDR2: SQVTM and ANQGSEA. CDR3 length: 14 residues.

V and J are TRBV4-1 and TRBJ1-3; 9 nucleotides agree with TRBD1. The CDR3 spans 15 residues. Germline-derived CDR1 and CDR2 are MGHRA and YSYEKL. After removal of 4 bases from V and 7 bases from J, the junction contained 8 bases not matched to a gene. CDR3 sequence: CASSRARQGGNTIYF. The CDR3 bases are TGCGCCAGCAGCCGTGCCAGACAGGGGGGGAACACCATATATTTT.

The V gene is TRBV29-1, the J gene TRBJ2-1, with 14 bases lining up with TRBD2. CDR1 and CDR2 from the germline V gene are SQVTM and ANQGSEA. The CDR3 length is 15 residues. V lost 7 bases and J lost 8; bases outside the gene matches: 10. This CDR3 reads CSALGTSGGLDEQFF. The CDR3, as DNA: TGCAGCGCCTTAGGGACTAGCGGGGGTCTCGATGAGCAGTTCTTC.